This T cell receptor beta chain emerged from a study of cytotoxic CD8 clonotypes in ibrutinib-treated CLL. Study as a whole: By median about 69 months, roughly twelve had progressed and about 14 stayed remitted; responses had been 2 complete and around 24 partial.

CDR1 is SGHAT and CDR2 is FQDESV in the germline V gene (reference sequence). The CDR3 extends over 15 amino acids. Trimming removed 5 bases at V and 3 bases at J, with 14 bases between. Sequencing was performed with immunoSEQ multiplex PCR; in TCRdb, only in-frame clones are kept and a portion is missing. The data show roughly 220,000 clones, with 79% seen just once and about an eighth held by the top ten. The rearrangement links TRBV11-1 to TRBJ2-1, with D perhaps TRBD2 (5 bases). The sequences come from PBMCs, collected after 12 months of ibrutinib treatment. This sequence was found in a human donor with chronic lymphocytic leukemia. The CDR3: CASSTSSGIYNEQFF. The CDR3, as DNA: TGTGCCAGCAGCACATCCTCGGGGATCTACAATGAGCAGTTCTTC.